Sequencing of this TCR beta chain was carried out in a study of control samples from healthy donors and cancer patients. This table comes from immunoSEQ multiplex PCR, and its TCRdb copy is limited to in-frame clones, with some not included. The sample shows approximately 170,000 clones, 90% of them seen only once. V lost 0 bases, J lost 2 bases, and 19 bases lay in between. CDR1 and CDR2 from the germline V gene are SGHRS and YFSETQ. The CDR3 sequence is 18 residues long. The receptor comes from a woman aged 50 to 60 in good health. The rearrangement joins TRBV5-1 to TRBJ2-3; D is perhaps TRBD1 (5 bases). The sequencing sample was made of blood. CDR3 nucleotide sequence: TGCGCCAGCAGCTTGGAAACACGGTGGCAGGGCCACACAGATACGCAGTATTTT. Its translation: CASSLETRWQGHTDTQYF.